One sample yielded the 27 T cell receptor beta chains listed below, sequenced in a study of cytomegalovirus exposure and HLA in healthy donors. Primers included in the PCR were 60 Vbeta and 13 Jbeta primers. Sequencing was performed with immunoSEQ multiplex PCR; in TCRdb, only in-frame clones are kept and a portion is missing. The sample contains 80,000 to 95,000 clones, 60% to 80% of which appear only once. The sequenced material came from PBMCs. These receptors all stem from a woman in her twenties or thirties in good health and CMV-seronegative.

The V and J genes are TRBV15 and TRBJ1-2; D gene ambiguous. V shed 3 bases and J shed 8 bases, with 4 bases lying between them. Germline V gene sequence: CDR1 LNHNV, CDR2 YYDKDF (reference sequence). This CDR3 has 10 amino acids. CDR3 bases: TGTGCCACCAGCAGCAGGGGCTACACCTTC. Protein: CATSSRGYTF. Variable domain in full (rest from reference TRBV15 and TRBJ1-2): DAMVIQNPRYQVTQFGKPVTLSCSQTLNHNVMYWYQQKSSQAPKLLFHYYDKDFNNEADTPDNFQSRRPNTSFCFLDIRSPGLGDTAMYLCATSSRGYTFGSGTRLTVV.

CDR3 bases: TGTGCCAGCAGCGCGGCAGGGATCTCTGGAAACACCATATATTTT. It codes for CASSAAGISGNTIYF. This chain connects TRBV9 to TRBJ1-3; D is possibly TRBD1 (5 bases). The CDR3 sequence is 15 residues long. Deletions cut 3 bases from V and 0 bases from J, with 10 bases between. The V gene's germline CDR1 is SGDLS and CDR2 YYNGEE.

This clone turned up a few times. This rearrangement joins TRBV2 to TRBJ1-5; unclear D gene. The CDR3 is 13 residues long. Per the germline V gene, CDR1 is SNHLY and CDR2 is FYNNEI. V was cut by 3 bases and J by 7 bases, with 10 bases left in between. CDR3 loop: CASSDMWRQPQHF. The CDR3 bases are TGTGCCAGCAGTGACATGTGGAGGCAGCCCCAGCATTTT.

This clone was found a few times. The chain uses TRBV6-1 and TRBJ1-5; D unclear. Germline V gives CDR1 MNHNS, CDR2 SASEGT. The CDR3 is 11 amino acids. V was clipped by 5 bases and J by 5 bases, with 4 bases between them. CDR3 amino acids: CASSLYQPQHF. CDR3 in DNA: TGTGCCAGCAGTCTGTATCAGCCCCAGCATTTT.

This chain links TRBV4-3 with TRBJ1-4; D is undetermined. The CDR3 has 13 amino acids. Looked up from germline, CDR1 is LGHNA and CDR2 is YSLEER. V shed 2 bases and J shed 12 bases, with 13 bases lying between them. CDR3 bases: TGCGCCAGCAGCCAAACCGTTAGCGGTCAACTGTTTTTT. Its translation: CASSQTVSGQLFF.

This clone has only a few counts. V is TRBV4-2 and J is TRBJ2-3; D is unclear. Germline V gene lookup returns CDR1 LGHNA and CDR2 YNFKEQ. The CDR3 extends over 13 amino acids. Trimming removed 3 bases from V and 2 bases from J, with 6 bases in between. CDR3 sequence reads: CASSQGDTDTQYF. The CDR3 bases are TGTGCCAGCAGCCAGGGCGACACAGATACGCAGTATTTT.

There are a few counts of this clone. The chain carries TRBV19 and TRBJ2-1, with 9 bases lining up with TRBD2. This CDR3 has 16 amino acids. V lost 2 bases and J lost 5; bases outside the gene matches: 7. Germline V lookup: CDR1 LNHDA, CDR2 SQIVND (reference sequence). Here the CDR3 DNA reads TGTGCCAGTAGTATAATAGCGGGAGAAGGACACAATGAGCAGTTCTTC. It specifies CASSIIAGEGHNEQFF.

V and J are TRBV7-9 and TRBJ2-4; the D gene is possibly TRBD1 (6 bases). Germline V lookup: CDR1 SEHNR, CDR2 FQNEAQ (reference sequence). Trimming shortened V by 0 bases and J by 2 bases, and 14 bases separated the two germline ends. This CDR3 is 17 amino acids long. CDR3 sequence: CASSLAQQGYTKNIQYF. The DNA of the CDR3 is TGTGCCAGCAGCTTAGCGCAGCAGGGGTACACCAAAAACATTCAGTACTTC.

This chain joins TRBV7-8 and TRBJ1-1; 7 bases map to TRBD1. Germline V CDR1 and CDR2: SGHVS, FQNEAQ. J gave up 7 bases and V 2 bases, and 1 base lay outside the gene matches. The CDR3 is 12 residues long. CDR3 amino acids: CASSLRTGEAFF. CDR3 DNA: TGTGCCAGCAGCTTAAGGACAGGTGAAGCTTTCTTT.

This clone was seen only a few times. The chain combines TRBV15 with TRBJ1-1, with D uncertain. V shed 1 base and J shed 6 bases, with 12 bases lying between them. The CDR3 is made up of 14 amino acids. Germline V gene sequence: CDR1 LNHNV, CDR2 YYDKDF (reference sequence). CDR3 nucleotide sequence: TGTGCCACCAGCAGAGGGTTACAGTTCCCTGAAGCTTTCTTT. Protein product: CATSRGLQFPEAFF. The full variable domain, completed using reference TRBV15 and TRBJ1-1, is DAMVIQNPRYQVTQFGKPVTLSCSQTLNHNVMYWYQQKSSQAPKLLFHYYDKDFNNEADTPDNFQSRRPNTSFCFLDIRSPGLGDTAMYLCATSRGLQFPEAFFGQGTRLTVV.

A remark on this clone: This sample also contains other DNA sequences that code for the same CDR3. The V and J genes are TRBV19 and TRBJ1-5; no clear D. Per germline, CDR1 LNHDA and CDR2 SQIVND (reference sequence). Trimming took off 1 base at V and 7 bases at J, with 5 bases between the two ends. The CDR3 sequence is 12 residues long. CDR3 sequence: CASSIGAQPQHF. CDR3 nucleotide sequence: TGTGCCAGTAGTATAGGCGCCCAGCCCCAGCATTTT.

In this sample, this clone turned up a few times. V is TRBV4-1 and J is TRBJ1-2, with D maybe TRBD1 (5 bases). This CDR3 spans 15 amino acids. Germline V gives CDR1 MGHRA, CDR2 YSYEKL. Trimming stripped 6 bases from V and 6 bases from J, with 20 bases between. The CDR3 is CASSPQQQGIDGYTF. For the CDR3, the DNA is TGCGCCAGCAGTCCTCAACAGCAGGGAATCGATGGCTACACCTTC.

This clone appeared a few times. J is TRBJ2-3 and V is TRBV5-1; possibly TRBD2 for D (6 bases). Trimming pared 4 bases from V and 2 bases from J, leaving 14 bases between. CDR3 size: 15 residues. From germline, CDR1 is SGHRS and CDR2 YFSETQ. CDR3 sequence reads: CASSQRGGYTDTQYF. DNA of the CDR3: TGCGCCAGCAGCCAGAGGGGAGGCTACACAGATACGCAGTATTTT.

This clone was counted between two and nine times. The rearrangement uses TRBV4-1 and TRBJ1-1; D ambiguous. Per germline, CDR1 MGHRA and CDR2 YSYEKL. V dropped 0 bases and J dropped 11 bases, with 7 bases sitting between them. The CDR3 is made up of 11 amino acids. The DNA for the CDR3 is TGCGCCAGCAGCCAAGAGTGGAGGGCTTTCTTT. Translating it yields CASSQEWRAFF.

The V gene is TRBV18, the J gene TRBJ1-2; 9 bases are a match to TRBD1. J lost 5 bases, V lost 4 bases, and 8 bases had no gene match. CDR1 and CDR2 (germline): KGHSH, LQKENI. CDR3 length equals 15 residues. CDR3 coding DNA: TGTGCCAGCTCACAAAACCGGGACAGGGAGTATGGCTACACCTTC. Translating gives CASSQNRDREYGYTF.

The V and J genes are TRBV7-7 and TRBJ2-5; possible D gene TRBD1, 7 bases. V was cut by 3 bases and J by 4 bases, with 12 bases left in between. The CDR3 has 14 residues. Germline V gene sequence: CDR1 SSHAT, CDR2 FNYEAQ (reference sequence). This chain's CDR3 is CASSFGGGGETQYF. In nucleotides, the CDR3 is TGTGCCAGCAGCTTCGGAGGGGGCGGAGAGACCCAGTACTTC.

This chain links TRBV27 with TRBJ1-1; 9 nucleotides line up with TRBD1. In germline, CDR1 is MNHEY, CDR2 SMNVEV (reference sequence). The CDR3 loop spans 15 amino acids. Trimming removed 5 bases from V and 4 bases from J; junction bases left unmatched: 8. The CDR3 DNA reads TGTGCCAGCAGTCCATACAGGGGGCAGGGCACTGAAGCTTTCTTT. It is translated as CASSPYRGQGTEAFF.

This clone occurred a few times. The chain has TRBV7-8 and TRBJ1-5; 7 nucleotides match TRBD1. This CDR3 has 15 residues. V shed 4 bases, J shed 5 bases, and the junction held 8 bases outside the gene matches. Germline loops: CDR1 SGHVS, CDR2 FQNEAQ. CDR3 sequence: CASSSQGDSDQPQHF. In nucleotides, the CDR3 is TGTGCCAGCAGCTCCCAGGGGGACAGCGATCAGCCCCAGCATTTT.

The chain recombines TRBV7-6 with TRBJ2-3, with D hard to call. Germline V gene data show CDR1 as SGHVS and CDR2 as FNYEAQ. The V and J ends lost 3 bases and 2 bases respectively, with 6 bases between them. CDR3 length: 13 amino acids. CDR3 residues: CASSFTITDTQYF. The DNA for the CDR3 is TGTGCCAGCAGCTTTACTATCACAGATACGCAGTATTTT.

This CDR3 is CASSPLDRDEQYF. As DNA, the CDR3 is TGTGCCAGCTCACCACTTGACAGGGACGAGCAGTACTTC. The rearrangement uses TRBV18 and TRBJ2-7; 7 nucleotides line up with TRBD1. Germline values: CDR1 KGHSH, CDR2 LQKENI. Trimming cost V 1 base and J 5 bases; bases outside gene matches: 2. The CDR3 sequence is 13 residues long.

This clone was found once. The chain joins TRBV4-3 to TRBJ2-1; 7 nucleotides align to TRBD1. Germline lookup yields CDR1 LGHNA and CDR2 YSLEER. This CDR3 has 22 residues. The ends lost 1 base at V and 7 bases at J; junction bases unmatched: 28. CDR3 bases: TGCGCCAGCAGCCAAGGGGGCGAGGGGGCCGAGAGCCTTAACGCTCGTCGGAATGAGCAGTTCTTC. Translating gives CASSQGGEGAESLNARRNEQFF.

The chain employs TRBV7-9 and TRBJ2-3; 7 bases are a match to TRBD2. The J segment lost 2 bases and the V segment lost 5 bases, leaving 4 bases of the junction unmatched. The CDR3 contains 14 residues. Germline loops: CDR1 SEHNR, CDR2 FQNEAQ (reference sequence). The CDR3 loop is CASSKAGTTDTQYF. As DNA, the CDR3 is TGTGCCAGCAGCAAAGCGGGGACCACAGATACGCAGTATTTT.

This clone was found once. The chain combines TRBV9 with TRBJ2-3, with 7 positions matching TRBD2. This CDR3 is 16 amino acids long. In germline, CDR1 is SGDLS, CDR2 YYNGEE. With V trimmed by 0 bases and J by 2 bases, 6 bases remained unmatched. The CDR3 reads CASSVAGGAITDTQYF. The DNA for the CDR3 is TGTGCCAGCAGCGTAGCGGGGGGAGCCATCACAGATACGCAGTATTTT.

The gene calls are TRBV5-6 and TRBJ2-1; 11 nucleotides line up with TRBD1. Looked up from germline, CDR1 is SGHDT and CDR2 is YYEEEE. The CDR3 covers 19 residues. Germline trimming cut 1 base from V and 2 bases from J; bases unmatched to any gene: 11. CDR3 sequence (DNA): TGTGCCAGCAGCTTGTTTTTGGGGACAGGGGGTTTTGCCTACAATGAGCAGTTCTTC. It codes for CASSLFLGTGGFAYNEQFF.

V gene TRBV19 combines with J gene TRBJ1-6; the match to TRBD1 covers 7 bases. This CDR3 comprises 17 residues. Per germline, CDR1 LNHDA and CDR2 SQIVND (reference sequence). Unmatched junction bases numbered 14, after V lost 4 bases and J lost 8 bases. CDR3 amino acids: CASSSQGQRKPYSPLHF. For the CDR3, the DNA is TGTGCCAGTAGTAGCCAGGGACAGAGGAAACCTTATTCACCCCTCCACTTT.

The V call is TRBV6-4, the J call TRBJ2-7; 8 nucleotides line up with TRBD1. Per the germline V gene, CDR1 is MRHNA and CDR2 is SNTAGT. This CDR3 contains 13 residues. V dropped 8 bases and J dropped 2; count of bases not matched to a gene: 5. CDR3: CASPRDRPYEQYF. The CDR3 coding sequence is TGTGCCAGCCCCAGGGACAGGCCCTACGAGCAGTACTTC.

The chain links TRBV6-5 to TRBJ2-1, with 12 bases aligning to TRBD2. The CDR3 totals 15 residues. J was trimmed by 8 bases and V by 6 bases; bases with no gene match: 8. The germline V gene has CDR1 MNHEY and CDR2 SVGAGI. The CDR3 DNA follows: TGTGCCAGCAGACCATCTAGCGGGAGGGTCTATGAGCAGTTCTTC. As protein: CASRPSSGRVYEQFF.